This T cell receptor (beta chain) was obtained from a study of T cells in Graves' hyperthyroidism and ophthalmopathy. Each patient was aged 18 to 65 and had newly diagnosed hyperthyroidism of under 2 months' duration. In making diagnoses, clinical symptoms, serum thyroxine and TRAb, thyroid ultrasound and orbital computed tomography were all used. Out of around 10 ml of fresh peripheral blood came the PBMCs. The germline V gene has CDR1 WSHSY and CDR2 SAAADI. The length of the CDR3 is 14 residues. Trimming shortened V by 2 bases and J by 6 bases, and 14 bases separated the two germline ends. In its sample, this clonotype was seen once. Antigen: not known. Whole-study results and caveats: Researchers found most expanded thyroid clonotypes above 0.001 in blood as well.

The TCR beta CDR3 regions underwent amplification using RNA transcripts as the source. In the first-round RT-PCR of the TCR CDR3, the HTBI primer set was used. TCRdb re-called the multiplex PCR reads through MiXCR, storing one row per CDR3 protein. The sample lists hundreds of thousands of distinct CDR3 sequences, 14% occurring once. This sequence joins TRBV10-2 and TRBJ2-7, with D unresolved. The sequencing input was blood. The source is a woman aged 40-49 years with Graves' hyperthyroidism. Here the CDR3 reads CASSEPGLRFEQYF. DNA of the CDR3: TGCGCCAGCAGTGAGCCAGGCCTACGTTTCGAGCAGTACTTC.